This T cell receptor (beta chain) was found in a study of cytomegalovirus exposure and HLA in healthy donors (TCRdb year 2017). Context from the whole study: In an earlier analysis of approximately 640 of the donors, 250 to 350 Gb of sequence data and 117 million unique TCR beta sequences from 180 million or so T cells were reported. Genome-wide SNP genotypes for about three fifths of the 666 donors were used in a later genetic analysis, which treated that subset as a discovery cohort. Donor age, sex, ethnicity and CMV serostatus were compiled alongside the repertoire data. Typing coverage varied by locus: 629-630 donors for A, B, C, DRB1 and DQB1; around 560 for DQA1; about 600 for DPA1; fewer than 480 for DPB1. To predict cytomegalovirus infection status, the study combined high-throughput TCR immunosequencing, statistical association of individual TCRs with disease status, and machine learning. Roughly 300 gigabases of sequencing data and approximately 80 million unique TCR sequences were included in an early release covering over 600 HLA-typed donors. In an earlier analysis of 500 to 650 of the donors, high-throughput TCR beta sequencing was used to judge whether each TCR beta V gene segment behaved as functional or pseudogenic. Among some 400 genotyped donors of the cohort, an average of approximately 240,000 unique TCR beta nucleotide sequences was sequenced per donor, of which 15% to 20% were non-productive. Four to six DR-DQ haplotypes were handled as single units for association and clustering, since linkage in the cohort was strong. The study was designed to test whether signatures of past pathogen exposure could be identified by cataloging public T cell receptors. All discovery cohort repertoires had been generated using a single sequencing platform. A later analysis re-examined previously published TCR beta repertoires from several hundred donors and added high-resolution HLA genotyping to investigate patterns of TCR occurrence. The later analysis used no new phenotypic data to find candidate immune exposures, relying instead on TCR beta sequences and their occurrence across donors. Both class I and class II loci were covered by HLA typing, at four-digit resolution. The study profiled the T cell repertoires of under 850 subjects by immunosequencing and related them to cytomegalovirus serostatus. Besides the first cohort of approximately 710 subjects, a separate validation cohort made up of 90 to 150 different subjects was used. The genetic ancestry cluster associated with self-reported Caucasian donors included 65% to 90% of the 398 genotyped donors.

V is trimmed back by 6 bases and J by 7 bases, and the junction contains 9 bases that no gene match accounts for. The germline V gene supplies CDR1 SNHLY and CDR2 FYNNEI. There are 14 amino acids in the CDR3, from cysteine to phenylalanine inclusive. Only the CDR3 DNA is retained, 42 bases long and in frame from the first base. As concerns this clone: The clone's antigen remains unknown. This sample includes further DNA sequences coding for the same CDR3.

The cohort was made up of approximately 670 healthy bone marrow donors. Cohort members were all nominally healthy when sampled, although unrecorded immune exposures were likely present. The donor tested CMV seronegative, placing the donor among the 350 or so seronegative members of the cohort. A peripheral blood sample was provided by each donor, and peripheral blood mononuclear cells were used for TCR beta sequencing. Genomic DNA was extracted from the blood cell samples with the Qiagen DNeasy Blood Extraction Kit. The library was generated by the immunoSEQ multiplex PCR assay. A mixture of 60 forward primers for TCR Vbeta segments and 13 reverse primers for TCR Jbeta segments was used in the multiplex PCR. The CDR3 region of rearranged TCR beta genes was amplified from genomic DNA with a multiplex PCR assay. The amplified TCR beta libraries were sequenced on the Illumina HiSeq System as 87-base-pair reads. Per the authors' processing: In a later analysis, 80 million or so unique TCR beta chains were counted across the 690 or so repertoires, and some 10 million of these chains were shared by at least two donors. Raw reads were error-corrected and collapsed into unique sequences with a nearest-neighbor algorithm that merged closely related sequences to remove PCR and sequencing errors. Alignment of CDR3 sequences to IMGT reference sequences was used to assign V, D and J gene segments. For a sequence to be retained, a match of at least six nucleotides was required to both a V gene segment and a J gene segment. A rearrangement counted as productive if the CDR3 had no stop codons and remained in frame with V and J, and every other rearrangement counted as non-productive. Following IMGT convention, CDR3 was defined as the stretch from the second conserved V-encoded cysteine up to the conserved J-encoded phenylalanine. The earlier analysis of around 640 of the donors excluded sequences that lacked an unambiguous match to a single V gene segment. An earlier analysis of 587 of the donors called V segments functional above 56.7% productive rearrangements and segregating when the between-donor standard deviation exceeded 5%. A statistical classification framework was developed to diagnose cytomegalovirus status using the catalog of TCR beta chain sequences. In a later analysis, V and J genes were assigned by comparing TCR nucleotide sequences against IMGT/GENE-DB human TR gene sequences. A later analysis assigned CDR3 sequences and most-parsimonious VDJ recombination scenarios with the TCRdist pipeline. In a later analysis, each TCR beta chain was defined by its CDR3 amino acid sequence together with its V-gene family, and reads without a unique V-gene family were excluded. In a later analysis, 500 to 650 highly shared, low-generation-probability nucleotide sequences were removed to address suspected cross-contamination and a sequencing artifact. In a later analysis, a clonal expansion index was calculated for each public chain from normalized within-repertoire ranks of inferred template counts. In a later analysis, generation probabilities were computed with a VDJ recombination model fitted to out-of-frame rearrangements, and the resulting probabilities were checked against IGoR. Hypergeometric tests were used in a later analysis to score TCR-TCR, TCR-HLA and TCR-CMV co-occurrence, with a repertoire-size bias correction applied to the TCR pairs. To estimate false discovery rates, a later analysis permuted the HLA or CMV assignments 20 times. A later analysis grouped co-occurring TCRs with DBSCAN, adding TCRdist sequence similarity when clustering within HLA-allele-positive subsets. Repertoires with fewer than 30,000 or more than 120,000 public chains were left out of co-occurrence clustering, as were five repertoires with anomalous nucleotide sharing. TCRdb holds this immuneACCESS table with in-frame rearrangements only. Some clones are missing; in checked studies, unresolved V genes explain under half, and the rest has no known cause. V and J calls and clone size are copied from that table; D and trimming were computed from the DNA. The table for this sample shows some 150,000 clones. Together, the top ten hold approximately 2.5% of the sample.

Broad study findings and their caveats: It was suggested by the authors that the approach could potentially be generalized to other disease states and immunological phenotypes. A later genetic analysis associated a missense DCLRE1C variant with V-gene and J-gene trimming of TCR beta chains, and an independent cohort replicated the association. A later analysis found that TCR association rates varied across HLA loci, with DRB1 alleles showing the most associated TCRs and HLA-C alleles the fewest. Because HLA typing was missing for some donors at each locus, association tests included only the typed subset. Cytomegalovirus status was reported to be diagnosed by the classifier with high specificity and sensitivity in both the original and validation cohorts. The only immune exposure information available for the cohort was CMV serostatus. According to a later analysis, parvovirus B19, influenza, CMV and Epstein-Barr virus appeared linked to several top co-occurrence clusters. In a later genetic analysis, fewer N-insertions in productive TCRs were reported among donors in an Asian-associated ancestry cluster than the roughly 670-donor mean. A group of highly shared sequence variants was considered likely to be a technical artifact of the sequencing pipeline. When HLA alleles, especially DR and DQ, strongly co-occurred, attributing TCR associations to individual alleles was difficult. The earlier analysis of 587 of the donors excluded roughly 17 rarely observed V segments, including chromosome 9 orphons, because counts were too low. In a later analysis, HLA-associated TCR beta chains were found to be more clonally expanded and to have lower generation probabilities than equally common non-associated chains. The presence/absence analyses assumed that sequencing depth was roughly uniform across donors, and that assumption may not be true. A further reported finding was that TCR beta sequences accurately predicted the HLA-A and HLA-B alleles for most subjects in the first cohort. Some IMGT-functional V segments, including TRBV6-2 and TRBV6-3, could not be told apart with the 87-base-pair reads, so those segments were excluded. In an earlier analysis of approximately 600 of the donors, most TCR beta V segments were observed in productive rearrangements about 87% or about 30% of the time, broadly matching IMGT annotations. Most TCR sequences were seen in very few donors, while some public TCRs were found in many individuals. In this cohort, only TCR beta chains were sequenced, and detectable features were limited by the absence of alpha or paired-chain data. Correlated functional status among segregating V segments might be attributable to linkage disequilibrium, but an unknown experimental factor could not be ruled out. In the study, roughly 160 TCR beta chains were listed as associated with cytomegalovirus. According to a later analysis, most CMV-associated TCR beta chains appeared to be HLA-restricted, and the HLA associations seemed to be driven largely by CMV exposure. A later analysis associated 15,000 to 20,000 TCR beta sequences with specific HLA alleles at a false discovery rate of 0.05. A few of the identified cytomegalovirus-associated TCR beta chains were confirmed in vitro to be specific for cytomegalovirus antigens.

Material: PBMCs. The TCR originated in a man aged 35 to 55 in good health and CMV-seronegative. The chain was built from TRBV2 and TRBJ1-5; the junction holds 7 bases that match TRBD1. The CDR3 sequence is CASRETGTYQPQHF. The sequenced DNA: TGTGCCAGCAGGGAGACAGGGACGTACCAGCCCCAGCATTTT.